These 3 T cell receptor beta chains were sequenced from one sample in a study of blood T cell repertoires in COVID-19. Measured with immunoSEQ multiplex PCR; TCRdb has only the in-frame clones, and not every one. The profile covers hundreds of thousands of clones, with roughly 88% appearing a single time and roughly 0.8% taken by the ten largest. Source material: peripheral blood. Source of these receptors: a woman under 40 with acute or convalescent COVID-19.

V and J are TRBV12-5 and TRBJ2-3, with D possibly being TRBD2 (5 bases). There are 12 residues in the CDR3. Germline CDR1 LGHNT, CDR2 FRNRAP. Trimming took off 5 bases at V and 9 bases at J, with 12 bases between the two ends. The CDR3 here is CASGILVPTQYF. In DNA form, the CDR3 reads TGTGCTAGTGGTATACTAGTCCCCACGCAGTATTTT.

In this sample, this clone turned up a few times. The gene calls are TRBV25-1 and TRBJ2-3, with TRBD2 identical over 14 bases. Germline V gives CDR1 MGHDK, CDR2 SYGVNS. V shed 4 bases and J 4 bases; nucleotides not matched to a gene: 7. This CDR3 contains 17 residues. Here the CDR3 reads CASSGIGLAGGSDTQYF. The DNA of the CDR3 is TGTGCCAGCAGTGGCATAGGACTAGCGGGAGGATCAGATACGCAGTATTTT.

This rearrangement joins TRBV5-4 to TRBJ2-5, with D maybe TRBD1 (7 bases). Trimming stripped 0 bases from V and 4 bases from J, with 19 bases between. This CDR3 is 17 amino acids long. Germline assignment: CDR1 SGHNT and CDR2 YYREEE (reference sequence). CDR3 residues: CASSLGGQARRGETQYF. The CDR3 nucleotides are TGTGCCAGCAGCTTGGGTGGACAGGCAAGGAGGGGAGAGACCCAGTACTTC.